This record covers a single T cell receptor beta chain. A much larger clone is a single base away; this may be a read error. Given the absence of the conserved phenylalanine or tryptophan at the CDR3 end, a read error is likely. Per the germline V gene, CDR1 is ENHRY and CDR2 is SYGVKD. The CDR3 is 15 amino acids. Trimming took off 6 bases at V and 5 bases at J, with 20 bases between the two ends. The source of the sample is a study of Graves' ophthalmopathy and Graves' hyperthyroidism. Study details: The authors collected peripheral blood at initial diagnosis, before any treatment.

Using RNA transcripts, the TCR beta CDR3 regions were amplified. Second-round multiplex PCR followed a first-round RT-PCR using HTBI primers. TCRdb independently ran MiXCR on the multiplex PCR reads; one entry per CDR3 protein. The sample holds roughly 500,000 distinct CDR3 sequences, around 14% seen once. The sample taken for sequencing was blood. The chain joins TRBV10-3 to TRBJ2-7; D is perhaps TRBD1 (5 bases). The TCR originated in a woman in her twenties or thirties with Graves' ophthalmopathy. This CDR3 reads CAIRTIWGPPHEQYL. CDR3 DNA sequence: TGTGCCATCAGGACAATATGGGGCCCACCCCACGAGCAGTACCTC.